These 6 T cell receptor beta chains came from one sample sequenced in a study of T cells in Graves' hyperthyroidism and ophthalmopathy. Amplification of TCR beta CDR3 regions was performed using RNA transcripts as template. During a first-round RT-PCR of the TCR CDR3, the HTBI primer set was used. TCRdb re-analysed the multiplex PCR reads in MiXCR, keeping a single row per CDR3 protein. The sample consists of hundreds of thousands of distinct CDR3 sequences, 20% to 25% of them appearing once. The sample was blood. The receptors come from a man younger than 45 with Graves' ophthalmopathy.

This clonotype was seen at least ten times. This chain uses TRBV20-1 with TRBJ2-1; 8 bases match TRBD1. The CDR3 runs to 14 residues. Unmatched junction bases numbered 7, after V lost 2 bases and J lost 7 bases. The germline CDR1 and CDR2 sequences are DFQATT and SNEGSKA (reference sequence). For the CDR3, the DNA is TGCAGTGCTAGACCCGGGACAGGAAAGAATGAGCAGTTCTTC. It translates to CSARPGTGKNEQFF.

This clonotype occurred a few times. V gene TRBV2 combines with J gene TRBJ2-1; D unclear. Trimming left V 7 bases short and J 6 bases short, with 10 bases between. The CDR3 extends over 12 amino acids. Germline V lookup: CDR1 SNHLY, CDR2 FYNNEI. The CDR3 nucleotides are TGTGCCAGCAACGAGAACAGCAATGAGCAGTTCTTC. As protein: CASNENSNEQFF.

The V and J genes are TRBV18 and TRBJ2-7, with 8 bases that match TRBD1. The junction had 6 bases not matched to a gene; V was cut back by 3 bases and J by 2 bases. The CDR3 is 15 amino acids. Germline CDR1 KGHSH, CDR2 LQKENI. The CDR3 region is CASSPKMGQAYEQYF. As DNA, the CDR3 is TGTGCCAGCTCACCTAAGATGGGACAGGCCTACGAGCAGTACTTC.

The CDR3 DNA sequence: TGTGCCAGCAGCGTAGGGGGACAGGACAATGAGCAGTTCTTC. Its translation: CASSVGGQDNEQFF. This chain links TRBV9 with TRBJ2-1, with TRBD1 matching 8 bases. CDR3 size: 14 residues. Trimming removed 0 bases from V and 5 bases from J; junction bases left unmatched: 1. The V gene's germline CDR1 is SGDLS and CDR2 YYNGEE.

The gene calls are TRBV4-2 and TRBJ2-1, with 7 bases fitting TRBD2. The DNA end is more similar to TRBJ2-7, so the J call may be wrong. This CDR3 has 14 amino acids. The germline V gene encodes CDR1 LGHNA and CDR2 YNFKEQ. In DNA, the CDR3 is TGTGCCAGCAGCTCTAGCGGCAGAGTTAATGAGCAGTACTTC. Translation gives CASSSSGRVNEQYF.

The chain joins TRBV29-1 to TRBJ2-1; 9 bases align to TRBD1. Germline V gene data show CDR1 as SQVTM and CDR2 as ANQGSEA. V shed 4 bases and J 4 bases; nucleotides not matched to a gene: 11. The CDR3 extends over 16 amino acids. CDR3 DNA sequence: TGCAGCGTTGGGGTCCGAGGACAGGGGCCATACAATGAGCAGTTCTTC. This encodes CSVGVRGQGPYNEQFF.